The 25 T cell receptor beta chains below come from one sample, sequenced in a study of blood T cell repertoires in COVID-19. The method was immunoSEQ multiplex PCR; TCRdb's version includes in-frame clones alone and lacks a portion of them. The sample carries 30,000 or so clones, roughly nine tenths recorded once. The material sequenced was peripheral blood. The receptors were gathered from a human donor with active COVID-19. The donor label of this sample is uncertain.

This chain uses TRBV6-6 with TRBJ2-7; possibly TRBD2 for D (6 bases). V was pared by 8 bases and J by 2 bases, with 13 bases between. Germline values: CDR1 MNHNY, CDR2 SVGAGI (reference sequence). This CDR3 is 13 amino acids long. The CDR3 sequence: CASFRDSTYEQYF. The CDR3, as DNA: TGTGCCAGCTTCCGGGACTCAACCTACGAGCAGTACTTC.

The chain employs TRBV3-1 (or the pseudogene TRBV3-2) and TRBJ2-2, with a weak D call TRBD1 (5 bases). This CDR3 comprises 11 residues. V was cut by 10 bases and J by 5 bases, with 8 bases left in between. Germline loops: CDR1 LGHDT, CDR2 YNNKEL (reference sequence). CDR3 protein: CATRGTGELFF. The CDR3 nucleotides are TGTGCCACTAGGGGAACCGGGGAGCTGTTTTTT.

V is TRBV20-1 and J is TRBJ1-1, with a weak D call TRBD1 (6 bases). The V gene lost 3 bases and the J gene lost 4 bases, with 9 bases spanning the gap. The CDR3 has 12 residues. Germline lookup yields CDR1 DFQATT and CDR2 SNEGSKA (reference sequence). In nucleotides, the CDR3 is TGCAGTGCTAGTACAGGGACCACTGAAGCTTTCTTT. Protein product: CSASTGTTEAFF.

The chain has TRBV19 and TRBJ1-4; D might be TRBD1 (5 bases). V was clipped by 6 bases and J by 6 bases, with 14 bases between them. The CDR3 length is 14 residues. Per germline, CDR1 LNHDA and CDR2 SQIVND (reference sequence). CDR3 sequence reads: CASSRQLVDEKLFF. CDR3 nucleotide sequence: TGTGCCAGTAGCCGACAGTTGGTGGATGAAAAACTGTTTTTT.

The V call is TRBV7-9, the J call TRBJ2-3; TRBD1 agrees at 9 bases. The CDR3 runs to 15 residues. Germline CDR1 is SEHNR and CDR2 is FQNEAQ (reference sequence). Trimming cost V 5 bases and J 3 bases; bases outside gene matches: 6. CDR3 in amino acids: CASSPKGQGTDTQYF. The CDR3 DNA sequence: TGTGCCAGCAGCCCGAAAGGACAGGGGACAGATACGCAGTATTTT.

Here the CDR3 DNA reads TGTGCCAGCAGCCACCCGGGACAGGGGGACTCTGGGGCCAACGTCCTGACTTTC. As protein: CASSHPGQGDSGANVLTF. V usage is TRBV7-9 and J usage is TRBJ2-6; TRBD1 agrees at 11 bases. The germline V gene has CDR1 SEHNR and CDR2 FQNEAQ (reference sequence). With 5 bases clipped from V and 0 bases from J, the junction kept 6 bases outside the gene matches. The CDR3 loop spans 18 amino acids.

The chain carries TRBV10-3 and TRBJ1-3; possibly TRBD1 for D (6 bases). CDR3 length: 14 residues. Germline CDR1 and CDR2: ENHRY and SYGVKD. Trimming removed 3 bases from V and 4 bases from J, with 10 bases in between. CDR3 bases: TGTGCCATCAGTGATGTGGGGGCCGGAAACACCATATATTTT. Translation: CAISDVGAGNTIYF.

J is TRBJ2-5 and V is TRBV18; D call uncertain. There are 13 residues in the CDR3. Germline V CDR1 and CDR2: KGHSH, LQKENI. With 2 bases removed from V and 5 bases from J, the gap between germline ends came to 9 bases. The CDR3 region has the DNA TGTGCCAGCTCACCATTGATTCAGGAGACCCAGTACTTC. Amino acids: CASSPLIQETQYF.

The rearrangement uses TRBV7-9 and TRBJ1-3, with D possibly matching TRBD1 (5 bases). V lost 5 bases and J lost 2, with 7 bases in between. CDR3 length equals 13 residues. Germline V CDR1 and CDR2: SEHNR, FQNEAQ (reference sequence). In nucleotides, the CDR3 is TGTGCCAGCAGCCGGGGGGCTGGAAACACCATATATTTT. It is translated as CASSRGAGNTIYF.

This clone has only a few counts. CDR3 sequence: CASTSGGSGYTF. As DNA, the CDR3 is TGTGCCAGCACTTCAGGTGGGAGCGGCTACACCTTC. The V and J genes are TRBV12-3 or TRBV12-4 and TRBJ1-2; D gene uncertain. Trimming left V 7 bases short and J 8 bases short, with 14 bases between. This CDR3 spans 12 amino acids.

The chain uses TRBV7-2 and TRBJ2-5; tentatively, D is TRBD2 (6 bases). The CDR3 is 13 residues long. With 8 bases removed from V and 5 bases from J, the gap between germline ends came to 15 bases. Germline loops: CDR1 SGHTA, CDR2 FQGNSA. The CDR3 nucleotides are TGTGCCAGCGGATGGAGGGGTGGGGAGACCCAGTACTTC. Translation: CASGWRGGETQYF.

The V call is TRBV11-2, the J call TRBJ1-1; 9 bases match TRBD1. Germline trimming cut 3 bases from V and 1 base from J; bases unmatched to any gene: 0. The CDR3 has 14 amino acids. Germline-derived CDR1 and CDR2 are SGHAT and FQNNGV. CDR3 nucleotide sequence: TGTGCCAGCAGCTTGGGACAGGGGAACACTGAAGCTTTCTTT. Encoded protein: CASSLGQGNTEAFF.

This chain links TRBV18 with TRBJ1-5; 8 positions match TRBD1. CDR1 and CDR2 from the germline V gene are KGHSH and LQKENI. V trimming: 3 bases; J trimming: 0 bases; junction bases outside the gene matches: 7. CDR3 length equals 17 residues. Here the CDR3 reads CASSPGQGPYSNQPQHF. Written as DNA, the CDR3 is TGTGCCAGCTCACCCGGACAGGGCCCCTATAGCAATCAGCCCCAGCATTTT.

J is TRBJ2-2 and V is TRBV28; tentatively, D is TRBD1 (5 bases). This CDR3 has 16 amino acids. Germline CDR1 reads MDHEN; CDR2 reads SYDVKM. V was clipped by 5 bases and J by 2 bases, with 15 bases between them. CDR3 coding DNA: TGTGCCAGCAGTGTGGTTGGGGCTGATAACACCGGGGAGCTGTTTTTT. As protein: CASSVVGADNTGELFF.

The V and J genes are TRBV27 and TRBJ2-7; D may be TRBD2 (5 bases). Germline assignment: CDR1 MNHEY and CDR2 SMNVEV (reference sequence). The CDR3 sequence is 13 residues long. Trimming cost V 11 bases and J 1 base, with 15 bases left between them. The CDR3 sequence: CAARKSGSYEQYF. CDR3 nucleotides: TGTGCCGCACGGAAGAGCGGATCCTACGAGCAGTACTTC.

The chain recombines TRBV10-3 with TRBJ2-5, with D possibly being TRBD1 (6 bases). V was shortened by 5 bases and J by 2 bases, with 12 bases between the two germline ends. The CDR3 is made up of 14 amino acids. Germline V gene lookup returns CDR1 ENHRY and CDR2 SYGVKD. CDR3 protein: CAISQDSRQETQYF. CDR3 nucleotide sequence: TGTGCCATCAGTCAGGACAGTCGACAAGAGACCCAGTACTTC.

The CDR3 loop reads CSVESGRGDTQYF. The CDR3 bases are TGCAGCGTTGAGAGCGGGAGGGGAGATACGCAGTATTTT. This rearrangement joins TRBV29-1 to TRBJ2-3; 10 nucleotides agree with TRBD2. Trimming took 3 bases from V and 5 from J; bases not matched to a gene: 2. Looked up from germline, CDR1 is SQVTM and CDR2 is ANQGSEA. The CDR3 extends over 13 amino acids.

The chain employs TRBV2 and TRBJ1-1; 8 bases are a match to TRBD1. The V and J ends lost 5 bases and 2 bases, in that order; junction bases with no gene match: 7. Germline V gene sequence: CDR1 SNHLY, CDR2 FYNNEI. CDR3 length: 15 amino acids. For the CDR3, the DNA is TGTGCCAGCAGTCCTCGACAGGGGCCTAACACTGAAGCTTTCTTT. Its translation is CASSPRQGPNTEAFF. The full variable domain, in which reference TRBV2 and TRBJ1-1 provide the parts outside the CDR3, is EPEVTQTPSHQVTQMGQEVILRCVPISNHLYFYWYRQILGQKVEFLVSFYNNEISEKSEIFDDQFSVERPDGSNFTLKIRSTKLEDSAMYFCASSPRQGPNTEAFFGQGTRLTVV.

The CDR3 protein is CASSSPQFTNSEAFF. For the CDR3, the DNA is TGTGCCAGCAGCTCACCCCAGTTTACTAACTCTGAAGCTTTCTTT. This sequence joins TRBV7-2 and TRBJ1-1; no clear D. The V and J ends lost 4 bases and 6 bases respectively, with 18 bases between them. From germline, CDR1 is SGHTA and CDR2 FQGNSA. There are 15 residues in the CDR3.

V and J are TRBV9 and TRBJ2-7, with D perhaps TRBD2 (5 bases). V was cut by 0 bases and J by 1 base, with 11 bases left in between. The CDR3 loop spans 15 amino acids. Germline CDR1 is SGDLS and CDR2 is YYNGEE. The CDR3 region is CASSVDWESSYEQYF. CDR3 in DNA: TGTGCCAGCAGCGTAGATTGGGAGTCTTCCTACGAGCAGTACTTC.

V and J are TRBV5-6 and TRBJ2-7, with TRBD2 matching 10 bases. Germline assignment: CDR1 SGHDT and CDR2 YYEEEE. The CDR3 is made up of 17 amino acids. Trimming took 2 bases from V and 6 from J; bases not matched to a gene: 14. For the CDR3, the DNA is TGTGCCAGCAGCTTTCGAACAGCGGGAGGGCTGCGGTTCGAGCAGTACTTC. Translation gives CASSFRTAGGLRFEQYF. The variable domain in full, completed from reference TRBV5-6 and TRBJ2-7, reads DAGVTQSPTHLIKTRGQQVTLRCSPKSGHDTVSWYQQALGQGPQFIFQYYEEEERQRGNFPDRFSGHQFPNYSSELNVNALLLGDSALYLCASSFRTAGGLRFEQYFGPGTRLTVT.

The chain carries TRBV5-1 and TRBJ2-5; D perhaps matches TRBD1 (5 bases). Trimming cost V 4 bases and J 5 bases, with 9 bases left between them. The CDR3 spans 12 residues. The germline CDR1 and CDR2 sequences are SGHRS and YFSETQ. CDR3 DNA sequence: TGCGCCAGCAGCATGGGGCCTGAGACCCAGTACTTC. It codes for CASSMGPETQYF.

The V gene is TRBV6-1, the J gene TRBJ2-5; 11 nucleotides align to TRBD2. In germline, CDR1 is MNHNS, CDR2 SASEGT. Germline trimming cut 1 base from V and 1 base from J; bases unmatched to any gene: 2. The CDR3 is made up of 16 amino acids. CDR3 bases: TGTGCCAGCAGTGAAGGTCTAGCGGGGGGCCAAGAGACCCAGTACTTC. Translation: CASSEGLAGGQETQYF.

This rearrangement joins TRBV2 to TRBJ1-4; D is unresolved. Germline CDR1 is SNHLY and CDR2 is FYNNEI. The length of the CDR3 is 14 residues. The V and J ends lost 7 bases and 0 bases respectively, with 9 bases between them. The CDR3 region has the DNA TGTGCCAGCACCCGGCAGGCAACTAATGAAAAACTGTTTTTT. Amino acid sequence: CASTRQATNEKLFF.

This clone was observed a handful of times. The J gene is TRBJ2-7, the V gene TRBV7-9; 7 nucleotides line up with TRBD2. Germline V gene sequence: CDR1 SEHNR, CDR2 FQNEAQ (reference sequence). This CDR3 contains 15 residues. J lost 0 bases, V lost 0 bases, and 2 bases had no gene match. The CDR3: CASSLARGSSYEQYF. The CDR3 nucleotides read TGTGCCAGCAGCTTAGCGCGGGGGTCCTCCTACGAGCAGTACTTC.